This TCR beta chain was identified during a study of T cell repertoires in cytomegalovirus infection. Overall study findings and caveats: The cumulative frequency of public TCR beta families identified carriers of CMV plus the relevant HLA. HLA-C-restricted TCR beta clonotypes specific for CMV led the ex vivo response.

CDR1 is SGHTA and CDR2 is FQGNSA in the germline V gene. Unmatched junction bases numbered 6, after V lost 5 bases and J lost 0 bases. This CDR3 spans 15 amino acids. TCRdb independently ran MiXCR on the reads; one entry per CDR3 protein. The sample yields fewer than 250,000 distinct CDR3 sequences, 12% seen once. This clonotype was seen ten or more times. Antigen specificity is unknown. The specimen was PBMCs. The chain employs TRBV7-2 and TRBJ1-1; TRBD1 aligns across 7 bases. This receptor was identified in a human donor in good health (CMV status not recorded). Some clones in this sample may be carry-over from other donors' samples. The CDR3: CASSGQAFMNTEAFF. The CDR3 DNA reads TGTGCCAGCAGCGGACAGGCGTTTATGAACACTGAAGCTTTCTTT.